These 3 T cell receptor beta chains were all obtained from the same sample, sequenced in a study of blood T cells in healthy people across ages. Primed by a sample-barcoded 5' primer and a J-beta primer mix, a second PCR proceeded for about 6 to 12 cycles. Using its own MiXCR run on the 5' RACE reads, TCRdb lists one record per CDR3 protein. The profile shows approximately 780,000 distinct CDR3 sequences, roughly 25% of them singletons. These data were also reused for a study on T cells of mothers and their children.

The material sequenced was blood. These receptor sequences come from a boy aged 5-17 years in good health.

This clonotype came up a few times. The chain links TRBV20-1 to TRBJ2-5; 11 bases fit TRBD2. The CDR3 covers 15 residues. V lost 6 bases and J lost 2; bases outside the gene matches: 8. The germline V gene encodes CDR1 DFQATT and CDR2 SNEGSKA (reference sequence). In DNA, the CDR3 is TGCAGTGCCGGACTAGCGGGCCTCCGTCAAGAGACCCAGTACTTC. It encodes CSAGLAGLRQETQYF.

The rearrangement joins TRBV20-1 to TRBJ1-5, with TRBD1 identical over 7 bases. The V and J ends lost 6 bases and 4 bases, in that order; junction bases with no gene match: 3. The CDR3 totals 12 residues. CDR1 and CDR2 from the germline V gene are DFQATT and SNEGSKA (reference sequence). In DNA, the CDR3 is TGCAGTGCCGGGACAGTAAATCAGCCCCAGCATTTT. This translates into CSAGTVNQPQHF.

This clonotype was counted a few times. The chain couples TRBV28 to TRBJ2-7, with TRBD2 as a possible D gene (7 bases). CDR1 is MDHEN, CDR2 SYDVKM, per germline. V lost 6 bases and J lost 5, with 14 bases in between. The CDR3 loop spans 13 amino acids. CDR3 residues: CASRRMGGHEQYF. The CDR3 DNA follows: TGTGCCAGCAGGCGAATGGGGGGGCACGAGCAGTACTTC.